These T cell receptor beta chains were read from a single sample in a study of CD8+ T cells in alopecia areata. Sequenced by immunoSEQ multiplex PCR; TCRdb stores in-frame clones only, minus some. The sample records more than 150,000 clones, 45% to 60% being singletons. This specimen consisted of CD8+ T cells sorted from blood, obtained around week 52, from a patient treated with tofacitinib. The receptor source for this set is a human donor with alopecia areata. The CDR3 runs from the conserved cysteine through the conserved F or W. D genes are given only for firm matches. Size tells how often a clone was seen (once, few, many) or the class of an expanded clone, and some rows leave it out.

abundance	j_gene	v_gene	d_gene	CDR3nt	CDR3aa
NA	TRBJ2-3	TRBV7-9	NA	TGTGCCAGCAGCTTACTTTTGGCGGGTCAGGGCGCAGATACGCAGTATTTT	CASSLLLAGQGADTQYF
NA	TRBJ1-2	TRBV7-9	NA	TGTGCCAGCAGCTCAGGACAGACCCCACGCTACACCTTC	CASSSGQTPRYTF
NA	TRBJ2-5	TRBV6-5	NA	TGTGCCAGCAGTTGGCTGGGGCTAGAGACCCAGTACTTC	CASSWLGLETQYF
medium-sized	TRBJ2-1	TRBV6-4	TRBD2	TGTGCCAGCAGTGGGACTAGCGGGGGGGCCAATGAGCAGTTCTTC	CASSGTSGGANEQFF
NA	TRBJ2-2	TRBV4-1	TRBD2	TGCGCCAGCAGCCAAGATCTAGCGGGGGAGTACGGGGAGCTGTTTTTT	CASSQDLAGEYGELFF
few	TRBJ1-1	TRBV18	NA	TGTGCCAGCTCACCATTCCCAGGGGAAGACAAGACTGAAGCTTTCTTT	CASSPFPGEDKTEAFF
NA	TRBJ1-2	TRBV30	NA	TGTGCCTGGAGTGCCGACCACGGGTCCCCCTATGGCTACACCTTC	CAWSADHGSPYGYTF
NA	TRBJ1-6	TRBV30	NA	TGTGCCTGGAGTGTGATACGACAGTATAATTCACCCCTCCACTTT	CAWSVIRQYNSPLHF
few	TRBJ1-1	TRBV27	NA	TGTGCCAGCACCCCTGGGGACGAAAACACTGAAGCTTTCTTT	CASTPGDENTEAFF
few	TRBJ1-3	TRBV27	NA	TGTGCCAGCAGTTTCTCAGGGACTGGAAACACCATATATTTT	CASSFSGTGNTIYF
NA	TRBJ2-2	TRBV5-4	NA	TGTGCCAGCAGCTTAACGGGGGCGGGCACCGGGGAGCTGTTTTTT	CASSLTGAGTGELFF
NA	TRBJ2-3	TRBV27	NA	TGTGCCAGCAGTTCAACGGACCCCCTTGTCTTTAGTACGCAGTATTTT	CASSSTDPLVFSTQYF
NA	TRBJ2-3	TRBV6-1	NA	TGTGCCAGCAGTGATTTGGACTACGAGTATTTT	CASSDLDYEYF
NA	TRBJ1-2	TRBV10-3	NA	TGTGCCATCAGTGAGTCACCCGGGAGCGGCTACACCTTC	CAISESPGSGYTF
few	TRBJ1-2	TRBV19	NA	TGTGCCAGTAGTCCCACGACTAACTATGGCTACACCTTC	CASSPTTNYGYTF
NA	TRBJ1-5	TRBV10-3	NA	TGTGCCATCAGGGACATTTATAGCAATCAGCCCCAGCATTTT	CAIRDIYSNQPQHF
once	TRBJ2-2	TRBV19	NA	TGTGCCAGTAGTATTAGTACAAGGAGAACCGGGGAGCTGTTTTTT	CASSISTRRTGELFF
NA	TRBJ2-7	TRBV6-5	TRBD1	TGTGCCAGCAGTTACTCGGTGGGACAGGAGTCCTACGAGCAGTACTTC	CASSYSVGQESYEQYF
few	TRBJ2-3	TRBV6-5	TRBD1	TGTGCCAGCAGTTGGACAGGGGAAAGCACAGATACGCAGTATTTT	CASSWTGESTDTQYF
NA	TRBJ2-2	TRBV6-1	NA	TGTGCCAGCAGTGAAGCGTCCGAAACCGGGGAGCTGTTTTTT	CASSEASETGELFF
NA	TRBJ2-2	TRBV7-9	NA	TGTGCCAGCAGCTTTAGGGAAACGAACACGGGGGAGCTGTTTTTT	CASSFRETNTGELFF
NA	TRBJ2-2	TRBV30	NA	TGTGCCTGGAATTTCGGGGAGCTGTTTTTT	CAWNFGELFF
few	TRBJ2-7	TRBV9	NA	TGTGCCAGCAGCGTAGAAATCGCGACAGAGCCCTACGAGCAGTACTTC	CASSVEIATEPYEQYF
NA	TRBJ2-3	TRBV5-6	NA	TGTGCCAGCAGCCCACCAGGGGTCAGGGGCACAGATACGCAGTATTTT	CASSPPGVRGTDTQYF
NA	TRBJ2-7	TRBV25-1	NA	TGTGCCAGCAGAGACAGGTCCAATATATACGAGCAGTACTTC	CASRDRSNIYEQYF
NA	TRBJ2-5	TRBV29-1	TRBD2	TGCAGCGCGGCGGGGACTAGCTCTGAGACCCAGTACTTC	CSAAGTSSETQYF
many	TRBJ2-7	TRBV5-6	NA	TGTGCCAGCAGCTCACAGGGATTTTCCTACGAGCAGTACTTC	CASSSQGFSYEQYF
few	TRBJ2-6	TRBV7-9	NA	TGTGCCAGCACTGCGTGGCAGTTGGGAGCTGGGGCCAACGTCCTGACTTTC	CASTAWQLGAGANVLTF
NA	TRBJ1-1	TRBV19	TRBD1	TGTGCCTGCGGGACAGCGAACACTGAAGCTTTCTTT	CACGTANTEAFF
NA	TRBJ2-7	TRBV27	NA	TGTGCCAGCAGCGCCGGACACTCATACGAGCAGTACTTC	CASSAGHSYEQYF
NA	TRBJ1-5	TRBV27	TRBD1	TGTGCCAGCAGTTCCGGACAGGGGTACTATCAGCCCCAGCATTTT	CASSSGQGYYQPQHF
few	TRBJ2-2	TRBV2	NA	TGTGCCACCATTCTAGGTACCGGGGAGCTGTTTTTT	CATILGTGELFF
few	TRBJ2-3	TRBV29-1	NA	TGCAGCGTGAACACAGATACGCAGTATTTT	CSVNTDTQYF
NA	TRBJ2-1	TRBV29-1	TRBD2	TGCAGCGTTGAAGATCTGACCGGGAGGGAATCCTACAATGAGCAGTTCTTC	CSVEDLTGRESYNEQFF
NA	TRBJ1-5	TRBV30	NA	TGTGCCTGGAGTCCACCCCCGGCTCCTGAGGAAGGCAATCAGCCCCAGCATTTT	CAWSPPPAPEEGNQPQHF
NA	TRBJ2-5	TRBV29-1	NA	TGCAGCGTTGAAGGCACGACGGGGGAGACCCAGTACTTC	CSVEGTTGETQYF
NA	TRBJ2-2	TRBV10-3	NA	TGTGCCACTCGTAGGGGGAGCACCGGGGAGCTGTTTTTT	CATRRGSTGELFF
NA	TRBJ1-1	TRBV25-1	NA	TGTGCCAGCAGTCCCCTCCAGGGGAACACTGAAGCTTTCTTT	CASSPLQGNTEAFF
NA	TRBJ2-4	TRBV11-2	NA	TGTGCCAGCAGCCCCACGAAGGGGGTACAACTAGCCAAAAACATTCAGTACTTC	CASSPTKGVQLAKNIQYF
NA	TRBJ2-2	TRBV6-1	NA	TGTGCCAGCAGTGACGGGACCTGGCGAGCCGGGGAGCTGTTTTTT	CASSDGTWRAGELFF
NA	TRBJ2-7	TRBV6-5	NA	TGTGCCAGCGGAGGGGGCTACGAGCAGTACTTC	CASGGGYEQYF
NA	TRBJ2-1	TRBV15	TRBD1	TGTGCCACCAGCAGAGAGGGGGACAGTATCTATGAGCAGTTCTTC	CATSREGDSIYEQFF
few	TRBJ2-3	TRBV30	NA	TGTGCCTGGAGTGTTGGCGAGGTTCGCACAGATACGCAGTATTTT	CAWSVGEVRTDTQYF
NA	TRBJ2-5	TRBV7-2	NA	TGTGCCAGCAGCCTGTACAGAACCCTCCAAGAGACCCAGTACTTC	CASSLYRTLQETQYF
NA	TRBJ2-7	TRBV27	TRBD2	TGTGCCAGCAGTCCACGACTAGCGGGTCTTACCTACGAGCAGTACTTC	CASSPRLAGLTYEQYF
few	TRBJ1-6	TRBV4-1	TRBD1	TGCGCCAGCAGCCAAGGGGAGGGGGCCAGCTCACCCCTCCACTTT	CASSQGEGASSPLHF
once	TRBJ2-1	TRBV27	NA	TGTGCCAGCAGGAAAGGGGTCTCCTCTTACAATGAGCAGTTCTTC	CASRKGVSSYNEQFF
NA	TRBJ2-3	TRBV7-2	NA	TGTGCCAGCAGCTTAGACAGGGCACGCGATACGCAGTATTTT	CASSLDRARDTQYF
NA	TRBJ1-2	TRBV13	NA	TGTGCCAGCAGCTTAGCGGAGAACTATGGCTACACCTTC	CASSLAENYGYTF
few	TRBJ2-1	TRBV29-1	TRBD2	TGCAGCGTAGATACTAGCGGGGGAGGCAATGAGCAGTTCTTC	CSVDTSGGGNEQFF